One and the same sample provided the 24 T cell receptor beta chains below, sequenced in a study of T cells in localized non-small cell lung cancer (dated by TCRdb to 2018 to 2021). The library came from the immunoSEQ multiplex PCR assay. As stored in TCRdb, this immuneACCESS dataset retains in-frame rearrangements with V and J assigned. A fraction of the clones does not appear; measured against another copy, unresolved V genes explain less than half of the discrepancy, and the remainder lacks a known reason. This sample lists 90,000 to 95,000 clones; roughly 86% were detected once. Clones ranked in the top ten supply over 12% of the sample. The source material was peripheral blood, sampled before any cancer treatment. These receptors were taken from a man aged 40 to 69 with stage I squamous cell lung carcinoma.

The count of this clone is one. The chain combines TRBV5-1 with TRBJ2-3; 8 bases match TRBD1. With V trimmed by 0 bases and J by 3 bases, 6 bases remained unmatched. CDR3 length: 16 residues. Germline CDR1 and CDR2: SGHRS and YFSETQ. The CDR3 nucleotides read TGCGCCAGCAGCTTGGATGCCAGGGGGCGAACAGATACGCAGTATTTT. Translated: CASSLDARGRTDTQYF.

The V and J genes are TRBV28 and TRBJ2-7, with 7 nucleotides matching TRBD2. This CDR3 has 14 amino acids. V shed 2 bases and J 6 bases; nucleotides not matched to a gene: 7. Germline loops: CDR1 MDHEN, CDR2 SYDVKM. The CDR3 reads CASSLSGNSGEQYF. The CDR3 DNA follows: TGTGCCAGCAGTTTAAGCGGGAATAGTGGCGAGCAGTACTTC.

CDR3 amino acids: CASSPGGTHGGETQYF. CDR3 DNA: TGTGCCAGTAGCCCAGGGGGCACCCACGGGGGGGAGACCCAGTACTTC. The rearrangement links TRBV19 to TRBJ2-5; the D gene is possibly TRBD1 (8 bases). Germline-derived CDR1 and CDR2 are LNHDA and SQIVND (reference sequence). V was pared by 6 bases and J by 5 bases, with 22 bases between. This CDR3 has 16 residues. Supplemented by reference TRBV19 and TRBJ2-5, the full variable domain reads DGGITQSPKYLFRKEGQNVTLSCEQNLNHDAMYWYRQDPGQGLRLIYYSQIVNDFQKGDIAEGYSVSREKKESFPLTVTSAQKNPTAFYLCASSPGGTHGGETQYFGPGTRLLVL.

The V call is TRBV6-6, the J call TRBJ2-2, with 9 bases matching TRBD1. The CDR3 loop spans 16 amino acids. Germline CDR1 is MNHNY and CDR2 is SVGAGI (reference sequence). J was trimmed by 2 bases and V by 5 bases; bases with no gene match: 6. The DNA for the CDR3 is TGTGCCAGCAGTGCCAACAGGGGGCCCAACACCGGGGAGCTGTTTTTT. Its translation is CASSANRGPNTGELFF.

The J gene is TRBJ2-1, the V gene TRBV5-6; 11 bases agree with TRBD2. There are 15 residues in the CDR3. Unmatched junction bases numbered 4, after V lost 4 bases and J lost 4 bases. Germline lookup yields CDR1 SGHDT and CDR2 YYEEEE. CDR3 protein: CASSRRLAGYNEQFF. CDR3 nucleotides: TGTGCCAGCAGCCGTAGACTAGCGGGATACAATGAGCAGTTCTTC. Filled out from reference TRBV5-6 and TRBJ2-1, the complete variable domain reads DAGVTQSPTHLIKTRGQQVTLRCSPKSGHDTVSWYQQALGQGPQFIFQYYEEEERQRGNFPDRFSGHQFPNYSSELNVNALLLGDSALYLCASSRRLAGYNEQFFGPGTRLTVL.

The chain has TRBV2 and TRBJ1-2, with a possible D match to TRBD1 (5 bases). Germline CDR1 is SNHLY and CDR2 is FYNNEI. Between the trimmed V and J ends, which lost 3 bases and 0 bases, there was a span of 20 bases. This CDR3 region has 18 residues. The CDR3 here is CASSDSEGQLRSNYGYTF. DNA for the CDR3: TGTGCCAGCAGTGATTCAGAGGGGCAGTTACGTTCTAACTATGGCTACACCTTC.

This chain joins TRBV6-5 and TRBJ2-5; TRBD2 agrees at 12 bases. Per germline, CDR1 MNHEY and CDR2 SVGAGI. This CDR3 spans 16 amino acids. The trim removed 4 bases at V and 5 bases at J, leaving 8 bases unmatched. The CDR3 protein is CASSSTSGGRLETQYF. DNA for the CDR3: TGTGCCAGCAGTTCTACTAGCGGGGGGCGTTTGGAGACCCAGTACTTC.

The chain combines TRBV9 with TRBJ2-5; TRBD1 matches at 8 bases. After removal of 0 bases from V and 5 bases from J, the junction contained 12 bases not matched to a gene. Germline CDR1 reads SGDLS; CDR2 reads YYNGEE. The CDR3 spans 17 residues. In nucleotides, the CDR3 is TGTGCCAGCAGCGTAGGTGGGACAGGACCCTCCCGGGAGACCCAGTACTTC. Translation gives CASSVGGTGPSRETQYF.

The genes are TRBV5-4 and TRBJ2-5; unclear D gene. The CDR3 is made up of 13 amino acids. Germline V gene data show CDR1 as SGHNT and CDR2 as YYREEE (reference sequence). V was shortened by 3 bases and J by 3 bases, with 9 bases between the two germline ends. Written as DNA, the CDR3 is TGTGCCAGCAGCTCCTGGATGAAAGAGACCCAGTACTTC. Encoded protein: CASSSWMKETQYF.

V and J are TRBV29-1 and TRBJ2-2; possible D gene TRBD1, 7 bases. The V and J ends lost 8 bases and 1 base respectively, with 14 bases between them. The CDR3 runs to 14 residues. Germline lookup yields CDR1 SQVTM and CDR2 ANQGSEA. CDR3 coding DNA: TGCAGCTTCTCAGGGGGGTTGAACACCGGGGAGCTGTTTTTT. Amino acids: CSFSGGLNTGELFF.

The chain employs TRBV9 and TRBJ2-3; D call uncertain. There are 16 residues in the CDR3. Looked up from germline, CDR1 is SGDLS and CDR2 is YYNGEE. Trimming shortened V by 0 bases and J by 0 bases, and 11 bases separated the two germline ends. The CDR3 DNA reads TGTGCCAGCAGCGTAGAAAATGGGAAGAGCACAGATACGCAGTATTTT. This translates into CASSVENGKSTDTQYF.

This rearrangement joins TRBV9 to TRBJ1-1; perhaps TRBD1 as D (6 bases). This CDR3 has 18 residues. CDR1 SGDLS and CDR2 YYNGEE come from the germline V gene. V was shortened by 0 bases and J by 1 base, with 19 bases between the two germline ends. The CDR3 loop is CASSVDLWGGGKNTEAFF. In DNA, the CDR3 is TGTGCCAGCAGCGTAGATTTGTGGGGAGGGGGGAAGAACACTGAAGCTTTCTTT.

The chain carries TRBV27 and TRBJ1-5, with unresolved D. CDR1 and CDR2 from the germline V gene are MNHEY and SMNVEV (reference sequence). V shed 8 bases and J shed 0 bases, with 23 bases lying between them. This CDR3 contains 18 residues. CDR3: CASLLRGGMLYSNQPQHF. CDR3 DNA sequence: TGTGCCAGCCTCCTCCGGGGAGGAATGCTTTATAGCAATCAGCCCCAGCATTTT.

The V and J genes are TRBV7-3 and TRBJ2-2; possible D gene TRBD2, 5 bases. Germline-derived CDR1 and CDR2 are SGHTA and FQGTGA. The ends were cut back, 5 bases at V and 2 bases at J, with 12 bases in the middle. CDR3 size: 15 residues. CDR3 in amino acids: CASSPGGTNTGELFF. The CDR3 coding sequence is TGTGCCAGCAGCCCCGGAGGAACAAACACCGGGGAGCTGTTTTTT. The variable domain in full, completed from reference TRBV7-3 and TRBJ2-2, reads GAGVSQTPSNKVTEKGKYVELRCDPISGHTALYWYRQSLGQGPEFLIYFQGTGAADDSGLPNDRFFAVRPEGSVSTLKIQRTERGDSAVYLCASSPGGTNTGELFFGEGSRLTVL.

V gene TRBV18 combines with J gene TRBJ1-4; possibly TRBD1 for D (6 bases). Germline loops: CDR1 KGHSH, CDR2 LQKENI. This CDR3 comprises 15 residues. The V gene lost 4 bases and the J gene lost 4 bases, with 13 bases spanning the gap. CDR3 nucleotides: TGTGCCAGCTCACGCGAACAGGGAATTAATGAAAAACTGTTTTTT. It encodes CASSREQGINEKLFF. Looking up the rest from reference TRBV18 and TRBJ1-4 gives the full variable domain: NAGVMQNPRHLVRRRGQEARLRCSPMKGHSHVYWYRQLPEEGLKFMVYLQKENIIDESGMPKERFSAEFPKEGPSILRIQQVVRGDSAAYFCASSREQGINEKLFFGSGTQLSVL.

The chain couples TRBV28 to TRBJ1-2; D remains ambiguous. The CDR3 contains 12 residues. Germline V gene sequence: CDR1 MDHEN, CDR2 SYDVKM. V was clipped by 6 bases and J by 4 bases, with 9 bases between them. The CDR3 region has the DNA TGTGCCAGCAGCATGGTGGGCTATGGCTACACCTTC. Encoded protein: CASSMVGYGYTF.

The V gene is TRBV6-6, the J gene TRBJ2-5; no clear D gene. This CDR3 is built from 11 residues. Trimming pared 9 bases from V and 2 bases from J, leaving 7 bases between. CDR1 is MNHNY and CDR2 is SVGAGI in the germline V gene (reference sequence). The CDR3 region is CASALQETQYF. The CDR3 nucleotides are TGTGCCAGTGCGTTACAAGAGACCCAGTACTTC.

The CDR3 DNA reads as TGTGCCAGCAGCTCACAGGGGGCTAACTATGGCTACACCTTC. This translates into CASSSQGANYGYTF. V gene TRBV7-2 combines with J gene TRBJ1-2, with 8 positions matching TRBD1. Losses at the gene ends were 4 bases for V and 0 bases for J; bases not matched to a gene: 1. The CDR3 runs to 14 residues. The germline V gene encodes CDR1 SGHTA and CDR2 FQGNSA.

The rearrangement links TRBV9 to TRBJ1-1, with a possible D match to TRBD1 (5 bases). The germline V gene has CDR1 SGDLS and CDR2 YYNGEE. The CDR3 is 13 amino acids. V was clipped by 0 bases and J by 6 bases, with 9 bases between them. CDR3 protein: CASSVEGRAEAFF. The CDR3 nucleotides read TGTGCCAGCAGCGTAGAGGGGAGAGCTGAAGCTTTCTTT.

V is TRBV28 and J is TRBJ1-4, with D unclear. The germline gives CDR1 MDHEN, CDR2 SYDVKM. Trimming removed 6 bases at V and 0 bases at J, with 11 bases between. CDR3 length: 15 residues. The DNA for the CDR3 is TGTGCCAGCAGACCTCATTATGCAACTAATGAAAAACTGTTTTTT. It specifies CASRPHYATNEKLFF. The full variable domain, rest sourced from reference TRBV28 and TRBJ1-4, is DVKVTQSSRYLVKRTGEKVFLECVQDMDHENMFWYRQDPGLGLRLIYFSYDVKMKEKGDIPEGYSVSREKKERFSLILESASTNQTSMYLCASRPHYATNEKLFFGSGTQLSVL.

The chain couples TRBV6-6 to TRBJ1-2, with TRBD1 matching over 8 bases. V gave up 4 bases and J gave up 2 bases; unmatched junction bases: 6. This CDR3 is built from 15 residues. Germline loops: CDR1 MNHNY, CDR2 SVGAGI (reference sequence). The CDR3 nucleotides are TGTGCCAGCAGTTCCGTCCGGACAGGGAACTATGGCTACACCTTC. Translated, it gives CASSSVRTGNYGYTF.

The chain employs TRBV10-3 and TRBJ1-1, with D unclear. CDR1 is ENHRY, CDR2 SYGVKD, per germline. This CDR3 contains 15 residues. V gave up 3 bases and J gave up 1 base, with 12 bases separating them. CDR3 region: CAISDPFPKNTEAFF. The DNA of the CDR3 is TGTGCCATCAGTGACCCCTTTCCAAAGAACACTGAAGCTTTCTTT.

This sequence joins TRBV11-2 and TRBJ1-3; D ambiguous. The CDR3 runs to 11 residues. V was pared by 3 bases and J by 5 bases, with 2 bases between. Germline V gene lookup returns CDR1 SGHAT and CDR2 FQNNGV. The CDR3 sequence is CASSLRNTIYF. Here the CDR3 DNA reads TGTGCCAGCAGCTTGAGAAACACCATATATTTT.

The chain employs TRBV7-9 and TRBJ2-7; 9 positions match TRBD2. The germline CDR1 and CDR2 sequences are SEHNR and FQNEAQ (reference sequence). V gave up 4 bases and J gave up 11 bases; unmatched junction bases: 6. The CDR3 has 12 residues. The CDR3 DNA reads TGTGCCAGCAGCTCCGGGACTAGCTTGAAGTACTTC. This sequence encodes CASSSGTSLKYF.